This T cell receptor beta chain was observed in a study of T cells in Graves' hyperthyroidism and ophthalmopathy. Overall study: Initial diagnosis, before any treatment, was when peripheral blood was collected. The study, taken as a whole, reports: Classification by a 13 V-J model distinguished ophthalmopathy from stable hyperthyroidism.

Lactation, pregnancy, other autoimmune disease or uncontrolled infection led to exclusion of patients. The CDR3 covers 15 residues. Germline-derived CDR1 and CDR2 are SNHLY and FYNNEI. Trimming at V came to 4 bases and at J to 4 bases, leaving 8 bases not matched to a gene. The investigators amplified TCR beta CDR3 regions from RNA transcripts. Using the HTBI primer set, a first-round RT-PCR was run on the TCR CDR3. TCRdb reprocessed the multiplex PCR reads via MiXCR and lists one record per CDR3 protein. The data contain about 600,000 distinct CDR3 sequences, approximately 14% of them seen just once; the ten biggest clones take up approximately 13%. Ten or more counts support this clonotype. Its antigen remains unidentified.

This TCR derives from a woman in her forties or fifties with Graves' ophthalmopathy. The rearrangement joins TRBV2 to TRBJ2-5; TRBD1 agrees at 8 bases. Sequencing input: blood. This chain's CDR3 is CASSAHVGQGETQYF. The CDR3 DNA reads TGTGCCAGCAGTGCCCACGTTGGACAGGGAGAGACCCAGTACTTC.